These T cell receptor beta chains were read from a single sample in a study of blood T cells in healthy people across ages. Each CDR3 protein gets one entry after TCRdb re-called the 5' RACE reads with MiXCR. The repertoire consists of some 940,000 distinct CDR3 sequences, with around 29% occurring once and the leading ten covering about 9.4%. In addition, the sample was reused for a study of T cells of mothers and their children.

The source material was blood. These receptors were obtained from a woman aged 40 to 55 in good health. Each CDR3 is given with its conserved first and last residue. Each record gives: J gene, clone size, V gene, D gene, CDR3 protein, CDR3 DNA. The D gene is left open where the match is weak. Expanded clones get a size class; other rows say once, few or many, or leave the size out.

TRBJ2-1	NA	TRBV5-1	NA	CASSLEVGSSYNEQFF	TGCGCCAGCAGCTTGGAAGTCGGGAGCTCCTACAATGAGCAGTTCTTC
TRBJ2-3	NA	TRBV19	NA	CASSIQAGTDTQYF	TGTGCCAGTAGTATTCAGGCAGGGACAGATACGCAGTATTTT
TRBJ1-2	few	TRBV7-9	NA	CASSLPSGGYTF	TGTGCCAGCAGCTTGCCATCGGGGGGCTACACCTTC
TRBJ1-2	NA	TRBV6-1	TRBD1	CAGGGGTGATPAHGYTF	TGTGCCGGTGGGGGCGGGACAGGGGCAACCCCAGCTCATGGCTACACCTTC
TRBJ2-7	NA	TRBV20-1	NA	CSGEGSDDYEQYF	TGCAGTGGAGAGGGGTCGGACGACTACGAGCAGTACTTC
TRBJ2-4	many	TRBV28	NA	CASSLRGAQNIQYF	TGTGCCAGCAGTCTCCGGGGAGCCCAAAACATTCAGTACTTC
TRBJ1-1	few	TRBV20-1	TRBD1	CSAGPTGPNTEAFF	TGCAGTGCTGGACCGACAGGGCCGAACACTGAAGCTTTCTTT
TRBJ2-7	many	TRBV27	TRBD1	CASSLRTGRNEQYF	TGTGCCAGCAGTCTAAGGACAGGGAGGAACGAGCAGTACTTC
TRBJ1-1	NA	TRBV10-3	TRBD1	CAIRTGGTVAFF	TGTGCCATTCGGACAGGGGGCACTGTAGCTTTCTTT
TRBJ2-3	NA	TRBV7-3	NA	CASSRRGADTQYF	TGTGCCAGCAGTCGTCGCGGGGCAGATACGCAGTATTTT
TRBJ2-3	few	TRBV4-1	TRBD1	CASSHGGTGGFSDTQYF	TGCGCCAGCAGCCACGGTGGGACAGGGGGCTTCTCAGATACGCAGTATTTT
TRBJ1-1	once	TRBV20-1	NA	CSARDQGRSSTEAFF	TGCAGTGCTAGAGATCAGGGCAGGAGCAGCACTGAAGCTTTCTTT
TRBJ2-6	many	TRBV5-1	NA	CASSSFRGSGANVLTF	TGCGCCAGCAGCTCTTTTCGGGGCTCTGGGGCCAACGTCCTGACTTTC
TRBJ1-4	NA	TRBV4-3	NA	CASSQGGTGNEKLFF	TGCGCCAGCAGCCAAGGGGGGACGGGAAATGAAAAACTGTTTTTT
TRBJ1-2	few	TRBV28	NA	CASTFGQDTGGYTF	TGTGCCAGCACCTTTGGGCAGGATACGGGTGGCTACACCTTC
TRBJ2-5	many	TRBV20-1	TRBD2	CSARGPRGVGETQYF	TGCAGTGCTAGAGGACCGCGGGGGGTAGGAGAGACCCAGTACTTC
TRBJ2-6	many	TRBV7-9	NA	CASSPPPRFSGANVLTF	TGTGCCAGCAGCCCTCCCCCCCGGTTCTCTGGGGCCAACGTCCTGACTTTC
TRBJ2-3	NA	TRBV20-1	NA	CSAKVPADTQYF	TGCAGTGCTAAAGTCCCAGCAGATACGCAGTATTTT
TRBJ1-1	NA	TRBV7-9	TRBD1	CASIRQGGTEAFF	TGTGCCAGCATACGACAGGGGGGCACTGAAGCTTTCTTT
TRBJ2-1	NA	TRBV20-1	TRBD2	CSARVGSGSSYNEQFF	TGCAGTGCTAGAGTGGGTAGCGGGAGTTCCTACAATGAGCAGTTCTTC
TRBJ2-6	many	TRBV24-1	NA	CATRSGANVLTF	TGTGCCACCAGATCTGGGGCCAACGTCCTGACTTTC
TRBJ2-5	few	TRBV18	NA	CASSPRARGETQYF	TGTGCCAGCTCACCAAGGGCCCGAGGGGAGACCCAGTACTTC
TRBJ2-7	many	TRBV5-6	TRBD1	CASSPRTGDLYEQYF	TGTGCCAGCAGCCCGAGGACAGGGGACCTCTACGAGCAGTACTTC
TRBJ2-5	many	TRBV5-4	TRBD1	CASSTTGGQETQYF	TGTGCCAGCAGCACGACAGGGGGCCAAGAGACCCAGTACTTC
TRBJ1-2	NA	TRBV7-2	NA	CASSSRTGLLGRGSTF	TGTGCCAGCAGCTCCAGAACAGGGCTTCTGGGTCGGGGCTCCACCTTC
TRBJ2-1	few	TRBV28	NA	CASSLFGGRDEQFF	TGTGCCAGCAGTTTATTTGGGGGGCGCGATGAGCAGTTCTTC
TRBJ1-1	few	TRBV7-9	NA	CASSYTAINTEAFF	TGTGCCAGCAGCTACACGGCGATAAACACTGAAGCTTTCTTT
TRBJ2-1	NA	TRBV20-1	NA	CSARVPAYNEQFF	TGCAGTGCTAGAGTTCCAGCCTACAATGAGCAGTTCTTC
TRBJ2-7	many	TRBV6-6	NA	CASKFEGTVYEQYF	TGTGCCAGCAAATTCGAGGGGACCGTTTACGAGCAGTACTTC
TRBJ2-7	many	TRBV27	NA	CATGSDPSYEQYF	TGTGCCACGGGCTCTGATCCCTCCTACGAGCAGTACTTC
TRBJ2-1	few	TRBV18	NA	CASSPFADSSYNEQFF	TGTGCCAGCTCGCCCTTTGCCGACAGCTCCTACAATGAGCAGTTCTTC
TRBJ2-7	few	TRBV5-1	TRBD1	CASSSGTDEQYF	TGCGCCAGCAGCTCCGGGACAGACGAGCAGTACTTC
TRBJ2-5	NA	TRBV5-1	NA	CASSLAWAMGETQYF	TGCGCCAGCAGCTTGGCCTGGGCTATGGGGGAGACCCAGTACTTC
TRBJ2-7	few	TRBV24-1	TRBD1	CATSDFQGQGTHEQYF	TGTGCCACCAGTGATTTCCAGGGACAGGGTACCCACGAGCAGTACTTC
TRBJ2-5	few	TRBV28	NA	CASSSRQFQETQYF	TGTGCCAGCAGTTCTCGACAGTTCCAAGAGACCCAGTACTTC
TRBJ2-7	few	TRBV7-8	NA	CASSRTVNRGEQYF	TGTGCCAGCAGCCGGACAGTAAATCGGGGCGAGCAGTACTTC
TRBJ2-7	many	TRBV15	NA	CATSTRTPYEQYF	TGTGCCACCAGCACCCGGACACCCTACGAGCAGTACTTC
TRBJ2-2	few	TRBV12-3/TRBV12-4	TRBD2	CASRPGRGGTGELFF	TGTGCCAGCAGACCAGGGCGCGGGGGCACCGGGGAGCTGTTTTTT
TRBJ2-5	few	TRBV7-9	TRBD2	CASSSLQRGALQETQYF	TGTGCCAGCAGCTCCCTCCAGCGGGGGGCACTACAAGAGACCCAGTACTTC
TRBJ1-2	many	TRBV29-1	NA	CSVGHDSLQGYTF	TGCAGCGTCGGACACGATAGCCTTCAGGGCTACACCTTC
TRBJ2-1	few	TRBV12-3/TRBV12-4	NA	CASSEGMRGSYNEQFF	TGTGCCAGCAGCGAAGGGATGAGGGGCTCCTACAATGAGCAGTTCTTC
TRBJ1-1	many	TRBV15	TRBD1	CATSTLQGLYTEAFF	TGTGCCACCAGCACCCTACAGGGGCTGTACACTGAAGCTTTCTTT
TRBJ2-1	many	TRBV20-1	TRBD1	CSASPGGLNEQFF	TGCAGTGCTAGCCCAGGGGGCCTCAATGAGCAGTTCTTC
TRBJ2-3	NA	TRBV7-3	TRBD2	CASSLTSGETDTQYF	TGTGCCAGCAGCTTAACCAGCGGGGAAACAGATACGCAGTATTTT
TRBJ2-7	NA	TRBV20-1	NA	CSASSSGPYEQYF	TGCAGTGCTAGCAGTAGCGGTCCCTACGAGCAGTACTTC
TRBJ2-1	NA	TRBV14	TRBD2	CASSHWGGGAAYNEQFF	TGTGCCAGCAGCCATTGGGGCGGGGGGGCCGCCTACAATGAGCAGTTCTTC
TRBJ2-7	many	TRBV28	TRBD1	CASSSPGTGGRREQYF	TGTGCCAGCAGCTCCCCGGGCACAGGGGGACGTCGAGAGCAGTACTTC
TRBJ2-1	NA	TRBV10-3	NA	CAISAADSYNEQFF	TGTGCCATCAGTGCCGCGGACAGCTACAATGAGCAGTTCTTC
TRBJ2-4	few	TRBV7-2	TRBD1	CASSPVGQGSKNIQYF	TGTGCCAGCAGCCCCGTGGGACAGGGATCCAAAAACATTCAGTACTTC
TRBJ1-2	NA	TRBV29-1	TRBD1	CSVEDWGTAPLGYGYTF	TGCAGCGTTGAAGATTGGGGGACAGCACCTCTGGGCTATGGCTACACCTTC
TRBJ2-3	few	TRBV28	TRBD2	CASTSRRDYPPDTQYF	TGTGCCAGCACCTCTCGGCGGGACTACCCACCAGATACGCAGTATTTT
TRBJ2-5	many	TRBV6-1	TRBD1	CASSRQGRGPQYF	TGTGCCAGCAGCCGACAGGGCCGCGGACCCCAGTACTTC
TRBJ2-3	once	TRBV19	NA	CASSRPGEGTDTQYF	TGTGCCAGTAGTCGCCCAGGGGAGGGCACAGATACGCAGTATTTT
TRBJ1-1	NA	TRBV12-3/TRBV12-4	NA	CASSLGAPKWTEAFF	TGTGCCAGCAGTTTAGGGGCCCCCAAATGGACTGAAGCTTTCTTT